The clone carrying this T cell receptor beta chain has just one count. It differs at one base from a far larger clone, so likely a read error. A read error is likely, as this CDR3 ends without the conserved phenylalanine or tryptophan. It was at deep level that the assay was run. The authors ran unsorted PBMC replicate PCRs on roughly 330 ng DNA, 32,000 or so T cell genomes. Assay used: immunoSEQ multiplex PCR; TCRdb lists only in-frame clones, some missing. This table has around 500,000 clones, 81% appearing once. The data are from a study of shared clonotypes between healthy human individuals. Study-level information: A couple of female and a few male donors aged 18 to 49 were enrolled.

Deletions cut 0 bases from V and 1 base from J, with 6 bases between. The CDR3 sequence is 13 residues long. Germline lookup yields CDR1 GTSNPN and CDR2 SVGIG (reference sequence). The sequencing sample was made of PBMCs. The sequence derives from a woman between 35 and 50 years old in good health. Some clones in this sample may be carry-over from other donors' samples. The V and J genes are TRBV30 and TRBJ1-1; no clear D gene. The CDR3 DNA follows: TGTGCCTGGAGTGTTGGGAGGAACACTGAAGCTTTCTGT. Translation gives CAWSVGRNTEAFC.